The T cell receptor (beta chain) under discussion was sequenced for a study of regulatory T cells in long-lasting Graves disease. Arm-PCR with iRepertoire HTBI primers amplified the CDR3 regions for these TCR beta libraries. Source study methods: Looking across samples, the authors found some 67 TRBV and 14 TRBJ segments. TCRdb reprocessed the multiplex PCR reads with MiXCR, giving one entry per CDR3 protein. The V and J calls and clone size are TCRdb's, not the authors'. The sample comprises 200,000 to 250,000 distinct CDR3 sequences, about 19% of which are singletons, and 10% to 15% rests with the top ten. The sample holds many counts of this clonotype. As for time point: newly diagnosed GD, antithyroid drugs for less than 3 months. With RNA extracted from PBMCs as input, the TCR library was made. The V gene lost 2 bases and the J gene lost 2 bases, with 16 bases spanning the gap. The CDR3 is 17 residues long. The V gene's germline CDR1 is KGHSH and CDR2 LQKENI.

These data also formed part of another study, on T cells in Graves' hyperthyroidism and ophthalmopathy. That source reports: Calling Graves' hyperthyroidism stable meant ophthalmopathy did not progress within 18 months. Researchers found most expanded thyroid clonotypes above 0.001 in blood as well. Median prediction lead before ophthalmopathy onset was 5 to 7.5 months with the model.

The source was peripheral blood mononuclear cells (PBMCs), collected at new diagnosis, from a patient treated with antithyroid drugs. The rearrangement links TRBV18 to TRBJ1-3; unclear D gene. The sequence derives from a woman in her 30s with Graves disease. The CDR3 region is CASSPSLPQRPGNTIYF. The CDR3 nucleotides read TGTGCCAGCTCACCATCCCTGCCCCAGCGTCCTGGAAACACCATATATTTT.